The next 14 T cell receptor beta chains were all read from a single sample in a study of T-cell memory formation after mild COVID-19. TCRdb re-called the 5' RACE reads through MiXCR, storing one row per CDR3 protein. The profile covers hundreds of thousands of distinct CDR3 sequences, with 20% to 25% appearing a single time and roughly a fifth taken by the ten largest. The sequenced sample consisted of PBMCs or a T cell subset sorted from them (not recorded which). These receptors all come from a man younger than 35 who had mild COVID-19 (a few samples of this study predate the infection). Cell type and time point are not known.

V and J are TRBV7-2 and TRBJ1-4; tentative D call: TRBD1 (5 bases). Trimming removed 5 bases from V and 6 bases from J, with 16 bases in between. The CDR3 covers 15 residues. From germline, CDR1 is SGHTA and CDR2 FQGNSA. This CDR3 reads CASSPLSAGDEKLFF. The CDR3 nucleotides are TGTGCCAGCAGCCCTTTATCGGCGGGGGATGAAAAACTGTTTTTT.

A few counts support this clonotype. V is TRBV5-1 and J is TRBJ2-2, with D hard to call. There are 15 residues in the CDR3. V gave up 2 bases and J gave up 8 bases, with 16 bases separating them. The germline gives CDR1 SGHRS, CDR2 YFSETQ. This CDR3 reads CASSLLTTLSGELFF. CDR3 DNA: TGCGCCAGCAGCTTACTCACCACCCTCAGTGGGGAGCTGTTTTTT.

The chain employs TRBV2 and TRBJ2-5; TRBD2 agrees at 9 bases. CDR1 is SNHLY, CDR2 FYNNEI, per germline. CDR3 length: 15 residues. The trim removed 6 bases at V and 5 bases at J, leaving 10 bases unmatched. CDR3 nucleotide sequence: TGTGCCAGCAGCGGTCGCGGGGGGGCCGTTGAGACCCAGTACTTC. Protein sequence: CASSGRGGAVETQYF.

The CDR3 is CASSLRLQGGETQYF. CDR3 coding DNA: TGTGCCAGCAGCTTAAGATTGCAGGGTGGGGAGACCCAGTACTTC. The chain carries TRBV5-6 and TRBJ2-5; D perhaps matches TRBD1 (5 bases). The CDR3 has 15 amino acids. V was trimmed by 2 bases and J by 5 bases, leaving 16 bases between them. CDR1 and CDR2 (germline): SGHDT, YYEEEE.

V and J are TRBV6-2 or TRBV6-3 and TRBJ1-5; D is uncertain. The CDR3 has 13 residues. V lost 5 bases and J 6 bases, leaving 11 bases between the germline ends. The germline V gene encodes CDR1 MNHEY and CDR2 SVGEGT. CDR3 DNA sequence: TGTGCCAGCAGTCGACGGAGTTTTCAGCCCCAGCATTTT. Protein sequence: CASSRRSFQPQHF.

The rearrangement links TRBV3-1 to TRBJ2-2; weak D call: TRBD1 (6 bases). This CDR3 is built from 13 residues. Germline CDR1 reads LGHDT; CDR2 reads YNNKEL (reference sequence). V was pared by 1 base and J by 13 bases, with 13 bases between. CDR3 DNA: TGTGCCAGCAGCCAAGTGGGGGCCCCGGGGCTGTTTTTT. Its translation: CASSQVGAPGLFF.

The chain links TRBV14 to TRBJ1-4; weak D call: TRBD1 (5 bases). Germline V gene lookup returns CDR1 SGHDN and CDR2 FVKESK. Trimming left V 1 base short and J 8 bases short, with 17 bases between. The CDR3 contains 16 residues. The CDR3 spells CASSQARTHRGEKLFF. For the CDR3, the DNA is TGTGCCAGCAGCCAAGCTCGGACCCACCGGGGGGAAAAACTGTTTTTT.

The genes are TRBV19 and TRBJ2-6; possibly TRBD2 for D (6 bases). Trimming removed 0 bases at V and 0 bases at J, with 15 bases between. Germline V lookup: CDR1 LNHDA, CDR2 SQIVND (reference sequence). CDR3 size: 19 residues. CDR3 sequence (DNA): TGTGCCAGTAGTATAGATCTATCGGCGGGAAGCTCTGGGGCCAACGTCCTGACTTTC. This codes for CASSIDLSAGSSGANVLTF.

This clonotype was counted only a few times. V is TRBV7-2 and J is TRBJ1-6; unclear D gene. Germline V gives CDR1 SGHTA, CDR2 FQGNSA. This CDR3 has 15 residues. V was clipped by 5 bases and J by 7 bases, with 15 bases between them. In DNA, the CDR3 is TGTGCCAGCAGCCAGATCGGGCCCTCGAATTCACCCCTCCACTTT. It translates to CASSQIGPSNSPLHF.

V is TRBV6-5 and J is TRBJ1-5; D possibly corresponds to TRBD1 (5 bases). Germline V CDR1 and CDR2: MNHEY, SVGAGI. The V and J ends lost 8 bases and 5 bases respectively, with 13 bases between them. The CDR3 runs to 13 residues. CDR3 protein: CASRRGRDQPQHF. For the CDR3, the DNA is TGTGCCAGCCGCCGGGGCCGGGATCAGCCCCAGCATTTT.

This clonotype has more than one count but fewer than ten. The genes are TRBV6-2 or TRBV6-3 and TRBJ2-3; either TRBD1 or TRBD2 may fit D (5 bases each). The V end was cut by 6 bases, the J end by 4 bases, with 23 bases between. Germline CDR1 reads MNHEY; CDR2 reads SVGEGT. CDR3 length: 17 residues. DNA of the CDR3: TGTGCCAGCAGACCCCGGGACGGCGGATTTAGGGCAGATACGCAGTATTTT. It translates to CASRPRDGGFRADTQYF.

The chain carries TRBV20-1 and TRBJ2-5; weak D call: TRBD1 (5 bases). The CDR3 has 15 residues. The germline gives CDR1 DFQATT, CDR2 SNEGSKA (reference sequence). The ends were cut back, 3 bases at V and 2 bases at J, with 16 bases in the middle. In DNA, the CDR3 is TGCAGTGCTAGCTCTTCGACAGTAACTCAAGAGACCCAGTACTTC. It specifies CSASSSTVTQETQYF.

In its sample, this clonotype was seen a few times. DNA for the CDR3: TGTGCCAGCTGCCAGGGGGGAACTTATAATTCACCCCTCCACTTT. It yields the protein CASCQGGTYNSPLHF. This chain uses TRBV6-1 with TRBJ1-6, with 7 positions matching TRBD1. The CDR3 sequence is 15 residues long. Germline V lookup: CDR1 MNHNS, CDR2 SASEGT. V was clipped by 8 bases and J by 4 bases; unmatched bases: 8.

Only a few counts were recorded for this clonotype. The chain has TRBV2 and TRBJ2-5, with D perhaps being TRBD1 or TRBD2 (6 bases each). V dropped 8 bases and J dropped 2 bases, with 21 bases sitting between them. CDR1 SNHLY and CDR2 FYNNEI come from the germline V gene. This CDR3 has 16 amino acids. The CDR3 reads CASLRGVAQNQETQYF. CDR3 bases: TGTGCCAGCCTGAGGGGGGTGGCACAAAATCAAGAGACCCAGTACTTC.